This T cell receptor beta chain was retrieved from a study of beta chain features in type 1 diabetes. The study, taken as a whole, reports: Patients and controls would be equally affected if PCR favored shorter templates. TCRB CDR3s were moderately but significantly shorter in Type 1 diabetes patients in all four CD4+ subsets.

The V end lost 9 bases, the J end lost 4 bases, and 26 bases lay between the germline ends. The CDR3 extends over 17 amino acids. CDR1 LNHNV and CDR2 YYDKDF come from the germline V gene (reference sequence). Expressed TCRB transcripts were sequenced after all isolated RNA was converted to cDNA. Method: immunoSEQ multiplex PCR; TCRdb's copy keeps in-frame clones and lacks some. The data show roughly 300,000 clones, with around 15% seen just once and over 0.015% held by the top ten. A single heparinised draw of roughly 100 mL on average was taken per donor. In regard to this clone: The target antigen is unknown.

The J gene is TRBJ2-3, the V gene TRBV15; D is possibly TRBD2 (6 bases). This sequence originates from a man aged 25 to 45 with type 1 diabetes. The sample comprised naive CD4+ T cells from blood. The CDR3 region has the DNA TGTGCCACTTGTAGAGGAAGGCGGGGTCTACCGGCAGATACGCAGTATTTT. Amino acid sequence: CATCRGRRGLPADTQYF. The entire variable domain, with the rest obtained from reference TRBV15 and TRBJ2-3, is as follows: DAMVIQNPRYQVTQFGKPVTLSCSQTLNHNVMYWYQQKSSQAPKLLFHYYDKDFNNEADTPDNFQSRRPNTSFCFLDIRSPGLGDTAMYLCATCRGRRGLPADTQYFGPGTRLTVL.